The 23 T cell receptor beta chains reported below all come from one sample, sequenced in a study of T-cell reconstitution after alpha-beta-depleted transplantation in children. Unique molecular identifiers were used to barcode this TCRbeta library. TCRdb itself ran the PCR reads through MiXCR, one entry per CDR3 protein. Among more than 90,000 distinct CDR3 sequences, approximately 9.2% were seen once, and the ten largest hold roughly 7%. Here the sequenced sample was PBMCs from the stem cell graft donor, taken from the stem cell graft. These receptors were obtained from a human donor who donated a stem cell graft to a child with congenital amegakaryocytic thrombocytopenia.

This clonotype was seen ten or more times. The chain carries TRBV5-1 and TRBJ1-1; D is uncertain. The CDR3 runs 16 residues. Trimming left V 4 bases short and J 0 bases short, with 16 bases between. CDR1 SGHRS and CDR2 YFSETQ come from the germline V gene. The CDR3: CASSNDLGRLNTEAFF. The CDR3 DNA sequence: TGCGCCAGCAGCAACGACTTAGGACGGTTGAACACTGAAGCTTTCTTT.

This clonotype was picked up many times. The chain has TRBV6-6 and TRBJ1-4; 8 nucleotides agree with TRBD1. Germline-derived CDR1 and CDR2 are MNHNY and SVGAGI (reference sequence). J gave up 7 bases and V 6 bases, and 4 bases lay outside the gene matches. The CDR3 is 13 amino acids. Here the CDR3 DNA reads TGTGCCAGCAGCAGGGGGCCCGGTGAAAAACTGTTTTTT. Its protein is CASSRGPGEKLFF.

This clonotype was found many times. J is TRBJ2-1 and V is TRBV9; D gene uncertain. The length of the CDR3 is 16 residues. Trimming left V 0 bases short and J 0 bases short, with 10 bases between. The germline CDR1 and CDR2 sequences are SGDLS and YYNGEE. CDR3 in DNA: TGTGCCAGCAGCGTAGATCCAGCGAGCTCCTACAATGAGCAGTTCTTC. Translating gives CASSVDPASSYNEQFF.

This clonotype came up many times. The gene calls are TRBV6-2 or TRBV6-3 and TRBJ2-7, with 11 nucleotides matching TRBD2. Germline assignment: CDR1 MNHEY and CDR2 SVGEGT. V was pared by 4 bases and J by 8 bases, with 19 bases of the junction left unmatched. This CDR3 has 18 residues. Here the CDR3 reads CASSSRLLLSSGRRKQYF. The CDR3 nucleotides are TGTGCCAGCAGTTCCCGCTTGTTACTTTCTAGCGGGAGGAGGAAGCAGTACTTC.

This clonotype was picked up many times. The rearrangement uses TRBV20-1 and TRBJ1-5, with 10 bases aligning to TRBD1. V was pared by 2 bases and J by 5 bases, with 9 bases of the junction left unmatched. This CDR3 spans 16 amino acids. Germline values: CDR1 DFQATT, CDR2 SNEGSKA (reference sequence). The CDR3 reads CSARSGGQGPDQPQHF. CDR3 sequence (DNA): TGCAGTGCTAGATCGGGGGGACAGGGGCCGGATCAGCCCCAGCATTTT.

This clonotype was seen at least ten times. The chain uses TRBV15 and TRBJ2-6; possible D gene TRBD1, 5 bases. The germline CDR1 and CDR2 sequences are LNHNV and YYDKDF (reference sequence). With 4 bases removed from V and 0 bases from J, the gap between germline ends came to 10 bases. The CDR3 sequence is 16 residues long. CDR3: CATSTDSSSGANVLTF. CDR3 bases: TGTGCCACCAGCACCGACAGTAGCTCTGGGGCCAACGTCCTGACTTTC. The whole variable domain, filled in from reference TRBV15 and TRBJ2-6, reads DAMVIQNPRYQVTQFGKPVTLSCSQTLNHNVMYWYQQKSSQAPKLLFHYYDKDFNNEADTPDNFQSRRPNTSFCFLDIRSPGLGDTAMYLCATSTDSSSGANVLTFGAGSRLTVL.

This clonotype was picked up a small number of times. The rearrangement links TRBV11-1 to TRBJ2-3, with a tentative D call TRBD1 (6 bases). This CDR3 is 14 amino acids long. Between the trimmed V and J ends, which lost 5 bases and 6 bases, there was a span of 15 bases. The V gene's germline CDR1 is SGHAT and CDR2 FQDESV (reference sequence). Written as DNA, the CDR3 is TGTGCCAGCAGCCACAGGGATAGCGTTGATACGCAGTATTTT. Amino acid sequence: CASSHRDSVDTQYF.

This clonotype is medium-sized within its sample. The chain has TRBV7-2 and TRBJ2-1, with 7 bases lining up with TRBD2. V gave up 5 bases and J gave up 9 bases; unmatched junction bases: 4. Germline V CDR1 and CDR2: SGHTA, FQGNSA. The CDR3 has 12 amino acids. CDR3 DNA sequence: TGTGCCAGCAGCCCGACTAGCAGTGAGCAGTTCTTC. Translation gives CASSPTSSEQFF.

This clonotype showed up many times. The V gene is TRBV7-9, the J gene TRBJ2-7; unclear D gene. Germline loops: CDR1 SEHNR, CDR2 FQNEAQ (reference sequence). The CDR3 sequence is 11 residues long. Trimming took off 5 bases at V and 5 bases at J, with 7 bases between the two ends. The CDR3 DNA follows: TGTGCCAGCAGCCCGTACGACGAGCAGTACTTC. This translates into CASSPYDEQYF. The whole variable domain, remainder taken from reference TRBV7-9 and TRBJ2-7, is DTGVSQNPRHKITKRGQNVTFRCDPISEHNRLYWYRQTLGQGPEFLTYFQNEAQLEKSRLLSDRFSAERPKGSFSTLEIQRTEQGDSAMYLCASSPYDEQYFGPGTRLTVT.

This clonotype was seen many times. The chain combines TRBV3-1 with TRBJ2-1, with D unclear. Trimming shortened V by 4 bases and J by 7 bases, and 11 bases separated the two germline ends. The CDR3 contains 13 residues. CDR1 and CDR2 from the germline V gene are LGHDT and YNNKEL (reference sequence). CDR3 amino acids: CASSPLYANEQFF. CDR3 bases: TGTGCCAGCAGCCCCCTATACGCTAATGAGCAGTTCTTC.

This clonotype was observed many times. One end of the junction fails to match germline, which may point to a read error. The chain employs TRBV27 and TRBJ1-4; TRBD1 agrees at 7 bases. CDR3 length: 15 residues. The germline CDR1 and CDR2 sequences are MNHEY and SMNVEV (reference sequence). CDR3 nucleotide sequence: TGTGCCAGCAGCCCTCGGATGACAGGGAATGAAAAGCTGTTTTTT. Protein product: CASSPRMTGNEKLFF.

The gene calls are TRBV27 and TRBJ2-1, with 9 positions matching TRBD2. CDR1 and CDR2 (germline): MNHEY, SMNVEV (reference sequence). The CDR3 has 16 residues. V dropped 3 bases and J dropped 2; count of bases not matched to a gene: 5. The chain's CDR3 is CASSFSGRVTYNEQFF. CDR3 DNA sequence: TGTGCCAGCAGTTTTAGCGGGAGAGTCACCTACAATGAGCAGTTCTTC.

This clonotype was picked up a small number of times. The V and J genes are TRBV6-5 and TRBJ1-2; 7 bases align to TRBD1. The length of the CDR3 is 14 residues. The germline V gene has CDR1 MNHEY and CDR2 SVGAGI. Trimming at V came to 4 bases and at J to 2 bases, leaving 4 bases not matched to a gene. The DNA of the CDR3 is TGTGCCAGCAGTTGGGGACAGAGGAACTATGGCTACACCTTC. Residues: CASSWGQRNYGYTF.

The chain combines TRBV5-6 with TRBJ1-2, with unresolved D. Between the trimmed V and J ends, which lost 2 bases and 7 bases, there was a span of 6 bases. The CDR3 contains 11 residues. Germline loops: CDR1 SGHDT, CDR2 YYEEEE. CDR3 coding DNA: TGTGCCAGCAGCTTACGGGCTGGCTACACCTTC. Encoded protein: CASSLRAGYTF.

This clonotype was counted many times. V gene TRBV20-1 combines with J gene TRBJ1-1, with D unresolved. V shed 3 bases and J shed 6 bases, with 11 bases lying between them. Germline assignment: CDR1 DFQATT and CDR2 SNEGSKA (reference sequence). CDR3 size: 12 residues. DNA for the CDR3: TGCAGTGCTAGCAGGAACGGGGCTGAAGCTTTCTTT. Translating gives CSASRNGAEAFF.

This clonotype was seen repeatedly, ten times or more. The chain has TRBV30 and TRBJ1-4; weak D call: TRBD1 (5 bases). Germline loops: CDR1 GTSNPN, CDR2 SVGIG (reference sequence). V was cut by 5 bases and J by 8 bases, with 15 bases left in between. This CDR3 is 13 amino acids long. DNA for the CDR3: TGTGCCTGGCAATTCAATGAGGGGGAAAAACTGTTTTTT. Residues: CAWQFNEGEKLFF.

This chain uses TRBV29-1 with TRBJ1-1; D may be TRBD1 (6 bases). CDR3 length: 15 residues. CDR1 is SQVTM, CDR2 ANQGSEA, per germline. The V and J ends lost 6 bases and 1 base respectively, with 18 bases between them. CDR3 in amino acids: CSVAEQGPENTEAFF. DNA for the CDR3: TGCAGCGTGGCTGAACAGGGACCCGAGAACACTGAAGCTTTCTTT.

Many counts were recorded for this clonotype. The CDR3 nucleotides are TGTGCCAGCGCGGGACAGGGCCCTGAAAAACTGTTTTTT. Translated, it gives CASAGQGPEKLFF. The chain links TRBV6-5 to TRBJ1-4; 9 bases line up with TRBD1. The CDR3 contains 13 residues. From germline, CDR1 is MNHEY and CDR2 SVGAGI. Trimming at V came to 8 bases and at J to 7 bases, leaving 5 bases not matched to a gene.

This rearrangement joins TRBV27 to TRBJ1-4, with a weak D call TRBD1 (6 bases). The CDR3 is 13 residues long. Deletions cut 0 bases from V and 13 bases from J, with 12 bases between. CDR1 and CDR2 from the germline V gene are MNHEY and SMNVEV (reference sequence). CDR3 residues: CASSLSPRGALFF. DNA of the CDR3: TGTGCCAGCAGTTTATCCCCCCGGGGGGCACTGTTTTTT.

The sample holds many counts of this clonotype. Here the CDR3 reads CASSPRDEKLFF. CDR3 nucleotides: TGTGCCAGCTCACCACGGGATGAAAAACTGTTTTTT. V and J are TRBV18 and TRBJ1-4; D is unclear. V lost 1 base and J lost 6, with 3 bases in between. This CDR3 region has 12 residues. The germline V gene has CDR1 KGHSH and CDR2 LQKENI.

This clonotype showed up many times. The gene calls are TRBV12-3 or TRBV12-4 and TRBJ1-2; tentatively, D is TRBD1 (5 bases). V was trimmed by 6 bases and J by 5 bases, leaving 10 bases between them. CDR3 length: 12 residues. The CDR3 nucleotides read TGTGCCAGCAGCAGCAGGGTGTATGGCTACACCTTC. It codes for CASSSRVYGYTF.

This clonotype was detected ten times or more. The chain joins TRBV3-1 to TRBJ1-6; tentative D call: TRBD1 (5 bases). The CDR3 consists of 17 residues. Germline V gene sequence: CDR1 LGHDT, CDR2 YNNKEL (reference sequence). With 4 bases removed from V and 7 bases from J, the gap between germline ends came to 20 bases. The CDR3 spells CASSPRSFYRLNSPLHF. As DNA, the CDR3 is TGTGCCAGCAGCCCTCGATCCTTCTACAGGCTCAATTCACCCCTCCACTTT.

This clonotype was seen ten or more times. The chain joins TRBV10-2 to TRBJ2-3; TRBD1 matches at 7 bases. The V gene end was trimmed by 5 bases and the J gene end by 0 bases; junction bases not matched to a gene: 5. CDR3 size: 15 residues. Germline V lookup: CDR1 WSHSY, CDR2 SAAADI. The CDR3 region has the DNA TGCGCCAGCAGTAACAGGGGCGGTAGCACAGATACGCAGTATTTT. Translation: CASSNRGGSTDTQYF.